One and the same sample provided the 32 T cell receptor beta chains below, sequenced in a study of blood T cell repertoires in COVID-19. Data came from immunoSEQ multiplex PCR; TCRdb stores just in-frame clones and leaves some out. The sample carries about 150,000 clones, around 90% recorded once. The sequencing sample was made of peripheral blood. These receptors were obtained from a man aged 45-60 years with acute or convalescent COVID-19.

The rearrangement joins TRBV19 to TRBJ1-5; no clear D. The CDR3 extends over 16 amino acids. Germline lookup yields CDR1 LNHDA and CDR2 SQIVND (reference sequence). V was clipped by 0 bases and J by 5 bases, with 14 bases between them. The CDR3 nucleotides are TGTGCCAGTAGTATAGAGGCGGTTTCGATAGATCAGCCCCAGCATTTT. This codes for CASSIEAVSIDQPQHF.

The chain combines TRBV19 with TRBJ2-5; 7 bases agree with TRBD1. Germline lookup yields CDR1 LNHDA and CDR2 SQIVND (reference sequence). The CDR3 is made up of 14 amino acids. The trim removed 4 bases at V and 1 base at J, leaving 3 bases unmatched. The CDR3 protein is CASSRQGFQETQYF. The CDR3 bases are TGTGCCAGTAGTAGACAGGGTTTCCAAGAGACCCAGTACTTC.

The rearrangement uses TRBV10-2 and TRBJ1-3, with no clear D. The ends were cut back, 4 bases at V and 4 bases at J, with 5 bases in the middle. Germline V gene sequence: CDR1 WSHSY, CDR2 SAAADI. This CDR3 has 12 amino acids. The CDR3 protein is CASSGLGNTIYF. CDR3 in DNA: TGCGCCAGCAGTGGGCTCGGAAACACCATATATTTT.

This rearrangement joins TRBV4-1 to TRBJ2-3; D is perhaps TRBD2 (6 bases). CDR3 length: 15 amino acids. Germline loops: CDR1 MGHRA, CDR2 YSYEKL. The V end was cut by 5 bases, the J end by 6 bases, with 18 bases between. The chain's CDR3 is CASSEPGRRTDTQYF. In DNA form, the CDR3 reads TGCGCCAGCAGCGAACCCGGGAGACGGACCGATACGCAGTATTTT.

V gene TRBV5-1 combines with J gene TRBJ2-7; weak D call: TRBD2 (6 bases). From germline, CDR1 is SGHRS and CDR2 YFSETQ. This CDR3 is 15 amino acids long. V lost 4 bases, J lost 5 bases, and 19 bases lay in between. The CDR3 nucleotides are TGCGCCAGCAGCGAGAGGACTGGGGCGGGGCACGAGCAGTACTTC. It encodes CASSERTGAGHEQYF.

The J gene is TRBJ2-7, the V gene TRBV28; TRBD1 agrees at 7 bases. This CDR3 has 15 amino acids. Germline CDR1 is MDHEN and CDR2 is SYDVKM. The V segment lost 6 bases and the J segment 1 base; nucleotides outside the gene matches: 9. CDR3 protein: CASSSGTASSYEQYF. The CDR3 region has the DNA TGTGCCAGCAGCAGTGGGACAGCTTCTTCCTACGAGCAGTACTTC. Complete variable domain (other parts from reference TRBV28 and TRBJ2-7): DVKVTQSSRYLVKRTGEKVFLECVQDMDHENMFWYRQDPGLGLRLIYFSYDVKMKEKGDIPEGYSVSREKKERFSLILESASTNQTSMYLCASSSGTASSYEQYFGPGTRLTVT.

The chain carries TRBV30 and TRBJ2-2, with D possibly TRBD2 on 6 matching bases. The CDR3 has 14 residues. Germline V lookup: CDR1 GTSNPN, CDR2 SVGIG (reference sequence). The V end was cut by 1 base, the J end by 7 bases, with 13 bases between. CDR3 nucleotide sequence: TGTGCCTGGAGTGCGGGGGAATTAGGCGGGGAGCTGTTTTTT. Amino acids: CAWSAGELGGELFF.

The chain couples TRBV28 to TRBJ1-6; D call uncertain. The length of the CDR3 is 14 residues. V was clipped by 5 bases and J by 5 bases, with 10 bases between them. Germline CDR1 MDHEN, CDR2 SYDVKM. CDR3 in DNA: TGTGCCAGCAGTCGAACCTACGATAATTCACCCCTCCACTTT. Translating gives CASSRTYDNSPLHF. Together with reference TRBV28 and TRBJ1-6, the CDR3 gives the full variable domain: DVKVTQSSRYLVKRTGEKVFLECVQDMDHENMFWYRQDPGLGLRLIYFSYDVKMKEKGDIPEGYSVSREKKERFSLILESASTNQTSMYLCASSRTYDNSPLHFGNGTRLTVT.

J is TRBJ2-3 and V is TRBV15; maybe TRBD2 (5 bases). Germline loops: CDR1 LNHNV, CDR2 YYDKDF (reference sequence). The CDR3 is made up of 17 amino acids. Between the trimmed V and J ends, which lost 1 base and 1 base, there was a span of 15 bases. CDR3 in amino acids: CATSRAPVAEGTDTQYF. The DNA of the CDR3 is TGTGCCACCAGCAGAGCTCCTGTGGCGGAGGGCACAGATACGCAGTATTTT.

The chain employs TRBV7-9 and TRBJ1-2; 11 nucleotides line up with TRBD1. CDR3 length: 16 residues. J was trimmed by 2 bases and V by 7 bases; bases with no gene match: 9. Germline assignment: CDR1 SEHNR and CDR2 FQNEAQ (reference sequence). CDR3 amino acids: CASTPSGTGGNYGYTF. In DNA form, the CDR3 reads TGTGCCAGCACCCCCTCCGGGACAGGGGGAAACTATGGCTACACCTTC.

This clone was counted a single time. The V and J genes are TRBV5-6 and TRBJ2-6; TRBD1 is a possible D gene (6 bases). V was trimmed by 4 bases and J by 0 bases, leaving 11 bases between them. This CDR3 region has 16 residues. Germline lookup yields CDR1 SGHDT and CDR2 YYEEEE. The CDR3, as DNA: TGTGCCAGCAGCCTGGGGGCGATCTCTGGGGCCAACGTCCTGACTTTC. Translating it yields CASSLGAISGANVLTF.

The V call is TRBV5-1, the J call TRBJ2-2, with 10 bases identical to TRBD2. After removal of 2 bases from V and 5 bases from J, the junction contained 6 bases not matched to a gene. This CDR3 is 16 amino acids long. Germline V CDR1 and CDR2: SGHRS, YFSETQ. DNA of the CDR3: TGCGCCAGCAGCTTACCAACTAGCGGGGTTACCGGGGAGCTGTTTTTT. Its protein product is CASSLPTSGVTGELFF.

The chain joins TRBV11-2 to TRBJ2-1; TRBD2 might be the D (6 bases). This CDR3 is 16 amino acids long. Germline CDR1 and CDR2: SGHAT and FQNNGV. V lost 0 bases to trimming and J lost 4 bases, with 13 bases between them. CDR3 loop: CASSLEWGSGYNEQFF. The CDR3, as DNA: TGTGCCAGCAGCTTAGAGTGGGGCAGCGGGTACAATGAGCAGTTCTTC.

The CDR3 sequence is CASSSITGTGYGYTF. In DNA, the CDR3 is TGTGCCAGCAGTTCAATTACCGGGACAGGCTATGGCTACACCTTC. V gene TRBV28 combines with J gene TRBJ1-2; 8 nucleotides agree with TRBD1. J lost 4 bases, V lost 4 bases, and 8 bases had no gene match. The CDR3 spans 15 residues. Germline V lookup: CDR1 MDHEN, CDR2 SYDVKM.

This clone came up once. CDR3 nucleotides: TGTGCCAGCAGCCCACTAGCGGGGATGAACACCGGGGAGCTGTTTTTT. This translates into CASSPLAGMNTGELFF. This chain joins TRBV28 and TRBJ2-2; 10 bases match TRBD2. V lost 6 bases to trimming and J lost 1 base; unmatched junction nucleotides: 5. Germline V gives CDR1 MDHEN, CDR2 SYDVKM. The CDR3 runs to 16 residues.

The chain has TRBV29-1 and TRBJ1-1; the D is unclear. Germline CDR1 is SQVTM and CDR2 is ANQGSEA. This CDR3 is built from 11 residues. V lost 3 bases, J lost 6 bases, and 8 bases lay in between. The DNA of the CDR3 is TGCAGCGTTGAGGGTCGGGCTGAAGCTTTCTTT. Its protein product is CSVEGRAEAFF.

The chain links TRBV27 to TRBJ1-1, with D possibly matching TRBD1 (6 bases). This CDR3 spans 14 amino acids. With 6 bases removed from V and 6 bases from J, the gap between germline ends came to 17 bases. Germline CDR1 is MNHEY and CDR2 is SMNVEV (reference sequence). The CDR3: CASRGGGAISEAFF. The DNA of the CDR3 is TGTGCCAGCAGAGGGGGTGGGGCTATCTCTGAAGCTTTCTTT.

The V call is TRBV4-1, the J call TRBJ1-5; TRBD1 aligns across 10 bases. In germline, CDR1 is MGHRA, CDR2 YSYEKL. The CDR3 runs to 16 residues. The trim removed 3 bases at V and 6 bases at J, leaving 8 bases unmatched. The DNA of the CDR3 is TGCGCCAGCAGCCAGACTTGGGACAGGGGCGGTCAGCCCCAGCATTTT. Protein sequence: CASSQTWDRGGQPQHF.

In its sample, this clone was seen once. The chain couples TRBV7-3 to TRBJ2-1; no reliable D call. Trimming removed 5 bases from V and 0 bases from J, with 14 bases in between. Germline CDR1 SGHTA, CDR2 FQGTGA. The length of the CDR3 is 16 residues. The CDR3 sequence: CASSPKAGSSYNEQFF. In DNA form, the CDR3 reads TGTGCCAGCAGCCCAAAAGCAGGAAGCTCCTACAATGAGCAGTTCTTC.

The rearrangement links TRBV19 to TRBJ1-5; perhaps TRBD1 as D (6 bases). CDR1 is LNHDA and CDR2 is SQIVND in the germline V gene (reference sequence). The CDR3 covers 15 residues. V lost 2 bases, J lost 6 bases, and 14 bases lay in between. The CDR3 reads CASSIRDILVQPQHF. The CDR3 DNA reads as TGTGCCAGTAGTATAAGGGACATTTTGGTTCAGCCCCAGCATTTT.

This CDR3 reads CASSSGTGVRLELFF. Written as DNA, the CDR3 is TGTGCCAGCAGCTCGGGGACAGGGGTTCGGTTGGAGCTGTTTTTT. The chain uses TRBV7-8 and TRBJ2-2, with 10 positions matching TRBD1. V was pared by 4 bases and J by 10 bases, with 9 bases of the junction left unmatched. The CDR3 loop spans 15 amino acids. Germline V CDR1 and CDR2: SGHVS, FQNEAQ.

This clone has a single count. CDR3 bases: TGTGCCAGTGGGCCCGTTGGGTCAGGGTGGAACACTGAAGCTTTCTTT. The encoded protein is CASGPVGSGWNTEAFF. J is TRBJ1-1 and V is TRBV19; possible D gene TRBD1, 5 bases. The CDR3 has 16 amino acids. Germline CDR1 reads LNHDA; CDR2 reads SQIVND (reference sequence). V was trimmed by 8 bases and J by 1 base, leaving 20 bases between them. Drawing the rest from reference TRBV19 and TRBJ1-1, the complete variable domain is DGGITQSPKYLFRKEGQNVTLSCEQNLNHDAMYWYRQDPGQGLRLIYYSQIVNDFQKGDIAEGYSVSREKKESFPLTVTSAQKNPTAFYLCASGPVGSGWNTEAFFGQGTRLTVV.

The V call is TRBV5-4, the J call TRBJ1-1, with a tentative D call TRBD1 (6 bases). This CDR3 spans 15 amino acids. V was pared by 0 bases and J by 4 bases, with 13 bases between. The V gene's germline CDR1 is SGHNT and CDR2 YYREEE (reference sequence). The CDR3 is CASSLVRGLITEAFF. The CDR3 bases are TGTGCCAGCAGCTTGGTGCGGGGGCTGATCACTGAAGCTTTCTTT. Supplemented by reference TRBV5-4 and TRBJ1-1, the full variable domain reads ETGVTQSPTHLIKTRGQQVTLRCSSQSGHNTVSWYQQALGQGPQFIFQYYREEENGRGNFPPRFSGLQFPNYSSELNVNALELDDSALYLCASSLVRGLITEAFFGQGTRLTVV.

As DNA, the CDR3 is TGTGCCAGCAGCTTTGGGACAGGGGGCAAGGAAAAACTGTTTTTT. Protein sequence: CASSFGTGGKEKLFF. This chain connects TRBV9 to TRBJ1-4, with 12 bases matching TRBD1. CDR1 is SGDLS, CDR2 YYNGEE, per germline. V lost 4 bases, J lost 8 bases, and 6 bases stayed unmatched. The CDR3 covers 15 residues.

The J gene is TRBJ1-1, the V gene TRBV28; 8 bases are a match to TRBD1. V lost 2 bases to trimming and J lost 6 bases; unmatched junction nucleotides: 2. Germline lookup yields CDR1 MDHEN and CDR2 SYDVKM. The length of the CDR3 is 13 residues. Here the CDR3 reads CASSLGQGPEAFF. CDR3 coding DNA: TGTGCCAGCAGTTTAGGACAGGGCCCTGAAGCTTTCTTT.

The chain is built from TRBV7-6 and TRBJ2-1; the D is unclear. Germline V gives CDR1 SGHVS, CDR2 FNYEAQ. The germline V and J ends were trimmed by 8 bases and 6 bases, with 14 bases remaining between them. The CDR3 runs to 13 residues. The CDR3 DNA follows: TGTGCCAGCGGTGGGCTAAATGGCAATGAGCAGTTCTTC. It translates to CASGGLNGNEQFF.

CDR3 protein: CASSFEAGWISEQYF. The CDR3 nucleotides are TGTGCCAGCAGTTTTGAGGCGGGATGGATCAGCGAGCAGTACTTC. This chain links TRBV27 with TRBJ2-7, with D possibly TRBD2 on 6 matching bases. Trimming pared 3 bases from V and 6 bases from J, leaving 18 bases between. Germline CDR1 MNHEY, CDR2 SMNVEV (reference sequence). The CDR3 extends over 15 amino acids.

The chain combines TRBV7-8 with TRBJ2-1; 9 positions agree with TRBD1. The V gene end was trimmed by 5 bases and the J gene end by 6 bases; junction bases not matched to a gene: 5. CDR3 length equals 14 residues. Germline values: CDR1 SGHVS, CDR2 FQNEAQ. CDR3 DNA: TGTGCCAGCAGCAAATCGACAGGGGGCAATGAGCAGTTCTTC. Translation gives CASSKSTGGNEQFF.

This rearrangement joins TRBV10-3 to TRBJ2-7; no firm D call. Trimming cost V 3 bases and J 3 bases, with 6 bases left between them. Germline CDR1 reads ENHRY; CDR2 reads SYGVKD. The CDR3 covers 12 residues. Here the CDR3 reads CAISDSNYEQYF. CDR3 nucleotides: TGTGCCATCAGTGACAGTAACTACGAGCAGTACTTC.

The chain employs TRBV28 and TRBJ1-1; 9 positions agree with TRBD1. V was pared by 3 bases and J by 1 base, with 9 bases of the junction left unmatched. Germline CDR1 and CDR2: MDHEN and SYDVKM. The CDR3 contains 17 residues. The CDR3 DNA follows: TGTGCCAGCAGTTTCTGGGACAGGGCGAGCAAGAACACTGAAGCTTTCTTT. Translating gives CASSFWDRASKNTEAFF.

This chain links TRBV28 with TRBJ1-2; a weak D match, TRBD1 (5 bases). Trimming stripped 2 bases from V and 4 bases from J, with 11 bases between. The germline CDR1 and CDR2 sequences are MDHEN and SYDVKM. The length of the CDR3 is 14 residues. CDR3 sequence: CASSLGQGTYGYTF. CDR3 nucleotide sequence: TGTGCCAGCAGTTTAGGGCAGGGAACCTATGGCTACACCTTC.

The chain recombines TRBV28 with TRBJ2-1, with 11 bases identical to TRBD2. This CDR3 comprises 15 residues. CDR1 MDHEN and CDR2 SYDVKM come from the germline V gene. Trimming took 5 bases from V and 2 from J; bases not matched to a gene: 2. The CDR3 DNA reads as TGTGCCAGCAGTGAACTAGCGGGAGCCTACAATGAGCAGTTCTTC. The encoded protein is CASSELAGAYNEQFF.